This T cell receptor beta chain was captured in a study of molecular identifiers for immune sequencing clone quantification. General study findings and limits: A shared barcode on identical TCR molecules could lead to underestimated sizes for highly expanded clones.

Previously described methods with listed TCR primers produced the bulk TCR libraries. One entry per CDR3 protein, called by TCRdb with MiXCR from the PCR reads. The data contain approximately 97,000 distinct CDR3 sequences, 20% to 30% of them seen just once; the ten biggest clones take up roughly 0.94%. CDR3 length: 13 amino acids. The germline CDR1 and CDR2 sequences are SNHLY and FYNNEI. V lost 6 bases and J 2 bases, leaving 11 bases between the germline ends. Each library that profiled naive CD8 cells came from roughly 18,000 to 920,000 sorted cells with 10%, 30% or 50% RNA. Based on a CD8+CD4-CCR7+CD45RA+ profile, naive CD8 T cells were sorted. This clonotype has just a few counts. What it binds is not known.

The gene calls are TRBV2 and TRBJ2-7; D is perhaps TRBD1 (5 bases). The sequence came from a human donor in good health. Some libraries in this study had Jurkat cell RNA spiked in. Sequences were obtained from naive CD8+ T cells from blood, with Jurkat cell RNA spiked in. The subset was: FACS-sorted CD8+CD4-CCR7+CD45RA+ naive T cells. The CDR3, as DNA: TGTGCCAGCAGACCGACAGTTGCCTACGAGCAGTACTTC. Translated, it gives CASRPTVAYEQYF. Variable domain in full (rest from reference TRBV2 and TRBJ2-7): EPEVTQTPSHQVTQMGQEVILRCVPISNHLYFYWYRQILGQKVEFLVSFYNNEISEKSEIFDDQFSVERPDGSNFTLKIRSTKLEDSAMYFCASRPTVAYEQYFGPGTRLTVT.